The sequence of this TCR beta chain was determined in a study of beta chain features in type 1 diabetes. Reverse transcription of all isolated RNA meant that expressed TCRB transcripts were sequenced. Assay used: immunoSEQ multiplex PCR; TCRdb lists only in-frame clones, some missing. This sample carries tens of thousands of clones, over 60% of them seen once, and the ten largest clones take 2.2%. Overall study findings and caveats: In patients and controls equally, PCR might favor templates that are shorter. Sequencing from cDNA could over-represent high-TCR-expressing cells.

The germline V gene has CDR1 SGHAT and CDR2 FQNNGV. The CDR3 has 13 residues. V lost 0 bases and J lost 3, with 6 bases in between. Worth noting for this clone: Its target is unknown. The sample contains more than one DNA sequence encoding this CDR3.

The chain recombines TRBV11-2 with TRBJ2-7; D may be TRBD1 (6 bases). The specimen was Tregs from blood. This receptor was identified in a middle-aged woman in good health. CDR3 residues: CASSLDRGYEQYF. Here the CDR3 DNA reads TGTGCCAGCAGCTTAGACAGGGGCTACGAGCAGTACTTC.